A single sample gave rise to the 18 T cell receptor beta chains below, sequenced in a study of control samples from healthy donors and cancer patients. Here immunoSEQ multiplex PCR was the method, and the copy in TCRdb shows in-frame clones only, minus some. Among around 170,000 clones listed, almost 90% were seen once. The sample was blood. The receptor set was obtained from a woman in her twenties or thirties in good health.

This clone was seen once. The chain carries TRBV5-8 and TRBJ2-7; a possible D gene is TRBD1 (6 bases). This CDR3 is 14 amino acids long. CDR1 is SGHTS, CDR2 YDEGEE, per germline. Trimming removed 4 bases at V and 2 bases at J, with 13 bases between. Here the CDR3 reads CASSGGQRTYEQYF. The CDR3 region has the DNA TGTGCCAGCAGCGGAGGACAGAGAACCTACGAGCAGTACTTC.

The chain couples TRBV12-3 or TRBV12-4 to TRBJ2-7; 10 nucleotides line up with TRBD2. The CDR3 runs to 13 residues. V lost 8 bases to trimming and J lost 2 bases; unmatched junction nucleotides: 3. The CDR3 DNA sequence: TGTGCCAGCCGACTAGCGGGTGCCTACGAGCAGTACTTC. Translating gives CASRLAGAYEQYF.

The chain links TRBV15 to TRBJ1-1, with D unresolved. The CDR3 covers 13 residues. Germline V CDR1 and CDR2: LNHNV, YYDKDF (reference sequence). Trimming took off 6 bases at V and 1 base at J, with 9 bases between the two ends. The CDR3 spells CATRGGGNTEAFF. Written as DNA, the CDR3 is TGTGCCACCAGAGGCGGAGGGAACACTGAAGCTTTCTTT. The complete variable domain, with remaining parts taken from reference TRBV15 and TRBJ1-1, reads DAMVIQNPRYQVTQFGKPVTLSCSQTLNHNVMYWYQQKSSQAPKLLFHYYDKDFNNEADTPDNFQSRRPNTSFCFLDIRSPGLGDTAMYLCATRGGGNTEAFFGQGTRLTVV.

J is TRBJ2-5 and V is TRBV7-9; the D is unclear. This CDR3 is 14 amino acids long. The germline CDR1 and CDR2 sequences are SEHNR and FQNEAQ (reference sequence). Trimming cost V 5 bases and J 5 bases, with 15 bases left between them. The CDR3 spells CASSPHQLGETQYF. For the CDR3, the DNA is TGTGCCAGCAGCCCACATCAGTTGGGGGAGACCCAGTACTTC.

This clone has just a few counts. The gene calls are TRBV9 and TRBJ2-2; D ambiguous. V lost 0 bases and J lost 6, with 3 bases in between. CDR3 length: 12 amino acids. Germline values: CDR1 SGDLS, CDR2 YYNGEE. The CDR3 loop reads CASSVVSGELFF. The CDR3 DNA sequence: TGTGCCAGCAGCGTAGTGTCCGGGGAGCTGTTTTTT.

This sequence joins TRBV5-6 and TRBJ2-1; no definite D call. The CDR3 runs 12 residues. V lost 4 bases, J lost 6 bases, and 8 bases lay in between. Germline CDR1 is SGHDT and CDR2 is YYEEEE. This chain's CDR3 is CASSPDGNEQFF. CDR3 DNA: TGTGCCAGCAGCCCGGACGGCAATGAGCAGTTCTTC.

The gene calls are TRBV28 and TRBJ1-5; D is uncertain. With 2 bases removed from V and 4 bases from J, the gap between germline ends came to 6 bases. This CDR3 region has 13 residues. CDR1 and CDR2 from the germline V gene are MDHEN and SYDVKM. In DNA form, the CDR3 reads TGTGCCAGCAGTTTACCGCAAAATCAGCCCCAGCATTTT. Protein product: CASSLPQNQPQHF.

The chain links TRBV23-1 to TRBJ1-1; TRBD1 is a possible D gene (5 bases). TRBV23-1 is an ORF; its function is uncertain. The CDR3 runs 15 residues. Trimming shortened V by 4 bases and J by 3 bases, and 15 bases separated the two germline ends. The CDR3 region is CASSRGVREDTEAFF. CDR3 nucleotides: TGCGCCAGCAGTCGGGGGGTCAGGGAGGACACTGAAGCTTTCTTT.

This sequence joins TRBV6-5 and TRBJ2-3, with D possibly matching TRBD2 (5 bases). The V gene lost 0 bases and the J gene lost 6 bases, with 16 bases spanning the gap. CDR1 is MNHEY, CDR2 SVGAGI, per germline. The CDR3 extends over 16 amino acids. The DNA of the CDR3 is TGTGCCAGCAGTTACTCGGTGGGAGTTGGGTCGGATACGCAGTATTTT. Translation: CASSYSVGVGSDTQYF.

The V gene is TRBV9, the J gene TRBJ2-5; 10 bases line up with TRBD2. The CDR3 length is 16 residues. Germline assignment: CDR1 SGDLS and CDR2 YYNGEE. The V segment lost 0 bases and the J segment 4 bases; nucleotides outside the gene matches: 6. In DNA, the CDR3 is TGTGCCAGCAGCGTAGAGTCTAGCGGGAGTGGAGAGACCCAGTACTTC. This codes for CASSVESSGSGETQYF.

This sequence joins TRBV7-2 and TRBJ1-3, with TRBD1 matching 10 bases. The CDR3 runs 16 residues. Germline loops: CDR1 SGHTA, CDR2 FQGNSA. V shed 5 bases and J 1 base; nucleotides not matched to a gene: 5. The CDR3 loop is CASSVRQGASGNTIYF. The CDR3 region has the DNA TGTGCCAGCAGCGTACGACAGGGGGCGTCTGGAAACACCATATATTTT.

The CDR3 sequence: CATSDRTGVGYTF. The CDR3, as DNA: TGTGCCACCAGTGATCGGACAGGGGTCGGGTACACCTTC. The V call is TRBV24-1, the J call TRBJ1-2, with 9 bases fitting TRBD1. The CDR3 has 13 amino acids. The germline CDR1 and CDR2 sequences are KGHDR and SFDVKD. With 3 bases clipped from V and 11 bases from J, the junction kept 6 bases outside the gene matches.

The chain couples TRBV7-9 to TRBJ2-1, with 9 bases matching TRBD1. CDR3 length equals 15 residues. The V segment lost 5 bases and the J segment 7 bases; nucleotides outside the gene matches: 9. CDR1 SEHNR and CDR2 FQNEAQ come from the germline V gene (reference sequence). The CDR3 DNA follows: TGTGCCAGCAGCCCACGACAGGGGGTGAGGAATGAGCAGTTCTTC. Its protein is CASSPRQGVRNEQFF.

The chain is built from TRBV11-1 and TRBJ2-6; D might be TRBD2 (5 bases). The CDR3 runs to 18 residues. Germline assignment: CDR1 SGHAT and CDR2 FQDESV (reference sequence). Trimming removed 0 bases at V and 2 bases at J, with 14 bases between. This CDR3 is CASSLALGVRPGANVLTF. CDR3 coding DNA: TGTGCCAGCAGCTTAGCGTTGGGAGTTCGCCCTGGGGCCAACGTCCTGACTTTC.

The V call is TRBV5-1, the J call TRBJ2-7, with unresolved D. The CDR3 totals 13 residues. Germline values: CDR1 SGHRS, CDR2 YFSETQ. V lost 0 bases to trimming and J lost 3 bases, with 7 bases between them. The CDR3 loop reads CASSLDFSYEQYF. CDR3 DNA sequence: TGCGCCAGCAGCTTGGACTTTAGCTACGAGCAGTACTTC.

The gene calls are TRBV24-1 and TRBJ2-1; 7 nucleotides line up with TRBD2. Germline values: CDR1 KGHDR, CDR2 SFDVKD. CDR3 length equals 12 residues. V trimming: 12 bases; J trimming: 1 base; junction bases outside the gene matches: 2. The CDR3: CAGRVSYNEQFF. In nucleotides, the CDR3 is TGTGCCGGGAGGGTTTCCTACAATGAGCAGTTCTTC.

Points on this clone: Other DNA sequences from this sample encode an identical CDR3 as well. This sequence joins TRBV19 and TRBJ1-2; the D gene is possibly TRBD1 (5 bases). The CDR3 sequence is 12 residues long. Germline lookup yields CDR1 LNHDA and CDR2 SQIVND (reference sequence). Trimming shortened V by 7 bases and J by 1 base, and 7 bases separated the two germline ends. The CDR3 nucleotides are TGTGCCAGTAAGAGGGGTAACTATGGCTACACCTTC. Translated, it gives CASKRGNYGYTF.

The rearrangement joins TRBV12-3 or TRBV12-4 to TRBJ2-5; D may match TRBD1 or TRBD2 (5 bases each). The CDR3 loop spans 11 amino acids. Trimming removed 3 bases from V and 8 bases from J, with 7 bases in between. The CDR3 sequence is CASSFGGTQYF. The CDR3 DNA sequence: TGTGCCAGCAGTTTTGGGGGAACCCAGTACTTC.